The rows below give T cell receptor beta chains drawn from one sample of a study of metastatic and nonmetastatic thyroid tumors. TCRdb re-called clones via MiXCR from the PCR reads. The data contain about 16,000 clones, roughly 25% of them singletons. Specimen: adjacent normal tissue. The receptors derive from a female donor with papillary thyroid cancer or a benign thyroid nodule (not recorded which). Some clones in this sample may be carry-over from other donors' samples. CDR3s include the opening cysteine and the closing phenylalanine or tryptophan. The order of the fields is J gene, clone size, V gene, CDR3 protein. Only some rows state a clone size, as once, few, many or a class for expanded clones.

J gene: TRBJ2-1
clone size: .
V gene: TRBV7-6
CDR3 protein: CASSPDSYNEQFF

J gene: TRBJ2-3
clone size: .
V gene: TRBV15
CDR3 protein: CATSRGERETDTQYF

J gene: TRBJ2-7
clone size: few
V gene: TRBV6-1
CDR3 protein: CASRRGLGTSSYEQYF

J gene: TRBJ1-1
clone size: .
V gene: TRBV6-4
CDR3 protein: CASSVGGGNTEAFF

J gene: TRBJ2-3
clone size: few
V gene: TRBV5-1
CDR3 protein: CASSLEQALRTDTQYF

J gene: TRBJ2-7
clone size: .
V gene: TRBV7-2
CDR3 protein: CASSPQPGGIYEQYF

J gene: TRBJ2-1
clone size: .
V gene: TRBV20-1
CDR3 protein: CSAPADSSYNEQFF

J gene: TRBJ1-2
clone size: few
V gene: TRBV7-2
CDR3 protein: CASSSYISRGYTF

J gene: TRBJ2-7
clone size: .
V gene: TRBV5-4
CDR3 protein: CASSSTISYEQYF

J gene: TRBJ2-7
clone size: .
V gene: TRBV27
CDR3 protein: CASSYPNRAGSDEQYF

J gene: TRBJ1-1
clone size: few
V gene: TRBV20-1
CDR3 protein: CSAHRGSTEAFF

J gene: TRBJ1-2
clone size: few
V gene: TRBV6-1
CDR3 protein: CASSRDINYGYTF

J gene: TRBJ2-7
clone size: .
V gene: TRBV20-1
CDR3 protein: CSARDFLPAGGPGEQYF

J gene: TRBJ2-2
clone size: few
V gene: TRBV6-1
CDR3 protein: CASASGTSGNTGELFF

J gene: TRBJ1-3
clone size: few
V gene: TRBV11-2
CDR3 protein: CASSLEGHPGNTIYF